This is a list of T cell receptor beta chains from one sample in a study of blood T cell repertoires in COVID-19. The table came from immunoSEQ multiplex PCR; TCRdb's copy has only in-frame clones and leaves some out. The data hold 300,000 to 450,000 clones, with 85% to 90% observed a single time. The sequenced sample was PBMCs or T cells enriched from blood (not recorded which). Receptors were obtained from a woman younger than 35 who had recovered from COVID-19. Both conserved end residues are part of each CDR3. Rows give clone size only sometimes, using once, few, many, or a class for an expanded clone.

clone_size	v_call	j_call	cdr3_aa
-	TRBV6-5	TRBJ1-5	CASILGGRNQPQHF
-	TRBV5-1	TRBJ2-1	CASSFDSPYNEQFF
-	TRBV5-1	TRBJ2-7	CASRSTGGHDEQYF
-	TRBV5-4	TRBJ2-7	CASSPGLAGGAAYEQYF
-	TRBV6-5	TRBJ2-3	CASSRGQVTDTQYF
-	TRBV6-5	TRBJ2-2	CASSFRGLTNTGELFF
-	TRBV2	TRBJ1-1	CASSGEGGTEAFF
-	TRBV28	TRBJ1-1	CASSPGSNTEAFF
-	TRBV10-3	TRBJ1-1	CAISGRQGGTEAFF
-	TRBV27	TRBJ1-1	CASSSAGQGRGTEAFF
-	TRBV12-3/TRBV12-4	TRBJ1-6	CASRTLQGKPLHF
-	TRBV5-1	TRBJ2-5	CASSLGGAGGLQETQYF
-	TRBV6-2/TRBV6-3	TRBJ2-5	CASSRTAQETQYF
-	TRBV6-6	TRBJ1-6	CASSPNRDLLHF
-	TRBV5-1	TRBJ2-1	CASSLDSAGFNEQFF
-	TRBV5-7	TRBJ1-5	CASSLDTGVGNQPQHF
-	TRBV7-3	TRBJ2-5	CASSLAGGQGETQYF
once	TRBV4-2	TRBJ1-1	CASSQDWRGGGTEAFF
-	TRBV5-1	TRBJ1-2	CASSLAGGGYGYTF
-	TRBV2	TRBJ2-7	CASSEAGAVGEQYF
-	TRBV6-2/TRBV6-3	TRBJ1-5	CASSYSVPEDQPQHF
-	TRBV27	TRBJ1-1	CASRDARGYTEAFF
-	TRBV5-6	TRBJ2-7	CASSLGSGGFSYEQYF
-	TRBV15	TRBJ2-5	CATSSGSQETQYF
once	TRBV4-1	TRBJ1-4	CASSQDGTGFLTRDEKLFF
-	TRBV11-2	TRBJ1-1	CASSQTGGMNTEAFF
-	TRBV27	TRBJ2-7	CASSSYRGLYEQYF
-	TRBV6-5	TRBJ1-3	CASSPRGATGNTIYF
-	TRBV27	TRBJ2-7	CASRGQSGYEQYF
-	TRBV2	TRBJ2-3	CASSETGNTDTQYF
-	TRBV3-1/TRBV3-2	TRBJ2-5	CASSQDAGVETQYF
once	TRBV2	TRBJ2-7	CATVGGGYSYEQYF
-	TRBV12-3/TRBV12-4	TRBJ2-5	CASSLSARGDQYF
-	TRBV27	TRBJ1-5	CASSLPDIYQPQHF
-	TRBV19	TRBJ2-3	CASSRAGAADTQYF
-	TRBV19	TRBJ1-5	CASSAQGGGQPQHF
-	TRBV30	TRBJ1-6	CAWSPGAYNSPLHF
few	TRBV5-5	TRBJ1-1	CASSRDRGLTEAFF
-	TRBV12-5	TRBJ2-2	CASVHGTSTSGELFF
once	TRBV27	TRBJ1-2	CASSFYSGTEYF
-	TRBV12-3/TRBV12-4	TRBJ2-7	CASSLNGGEQYF
once	TRBV4-1	TRBJ1-2	CASSQRDRVQAGYTF
-	TRBV28	TRBJ1-1	CASSFRVDTEAFF
once	TRBV6-5	TRBJ1-2	CASSYGEGHHYGYTF
-	TRBV6-6	TRBJ1-5	CASNLDNQPQHF
-	TRBV6-1	TRBJ1-1	CASSESYVGQGGVKAFF
few	TRBV5-4	TRBJ1-1	CASSLVDREDTEAFF
-	TRBV2	TRBJ2-3	CASPGGGRPASRVTQYF
few	TRBV6-2/TRBV6-3	TRBJ1-5	CASSLGRQGGQPQHF
-	TRBV4-1	TRBJ1-6	CASSQDPPQWDSNSPLHF
-	TRBV2	TRBJ1-4	CASIMEGLGEKLFF
-	TRBV6-2/TRBV6-3	TRBJ1-6	CASSPGQGGYNSPLHF
-	TRBV11-2	TRBJ1-1	CASSGAGGSKAEAFF
few	TRBV2	TRBJ2-7	CASSEAMTGAIYEQYF
once	TRBV27	TRBJ2-7	CASSLSASDSYEQYF
-	TRBV29-1	TRBJ2-6	CSVAQAGANVLTF
-	TRBV12-3/TRBV12-4	TRBJ1-5	CASSPRYLQPQHF
-	TRBV11-2	TRBJ1-2	CASSPDQGETPYGYTF
-	TRBV9	TRBJ1-6	CASSPPGQENSPLHF
-	TRBV4-3	TRBJ1-3	CASSQDAGGRLGNTIYF